Following are 15 T cell receptor beta chains from one sample sequenced in a study of T cells after yellow fever vaccination. TCRdb re-called the 5' RACE reads with MiXCR, one entry per CDR3 protein. The table has hundreds of thousands of distinct CDR3 sequences, 4.1% seen once. Source: PBMCs, taken 5 days after the yellow fever booster vaccination. These receptors were taken from a man aged 18 to 35 who received the YFV17D yellow fever vaccine.

This chain connects TRBV2 to TRBJ1-1; 7 bases align to TRBD1. Per germline, CDR1 SNHLY and CDR2 FYNNEI. J was trimmed by 7 bases and V by 5 bases; bases with no gene match: 13. The CDR3 covers 15 residues. CDR3 amino acids: CASSKGGGAALEAFF. For the CDR3, the DNA is TGTGCCAGCAGTAAAGGAGGGGGCGCAGCCCTTGAAGCTTTCTTT. Full variable domain (outside the CDR3, taken from reference TRBV2 and TRBJ1-1): EPEVTQTPSHQVTQMGQEVILRCVPISNHLYFYWYRQILGQKVEFLVSFYNNEISEKSEIFDDQFSVERPDGSNFTLKIRSTKLEDSAMYFCASSKGGGAALEAFFGQGTRLTVV.

V gene TRBV5-1 combines with J gene TRBJ1-1; D is uncertain. Trimming removed 0 bases at V and 1 base at J, with 7 bases between. This CDR3 is 14 amino acids long. The germline CDR1 and CDR2 sequences are SGHRS and YFSETQ. The CDR3 DNA reads as TGCGCCAGCAGCTTGGATTCAGGGAACACTGAAGCTTTCTTT. It encodes CASSLDSGNTEAFF.

The J gene is TRBJ2-5, the V gene TRBV5-4; either TRBD1 or TRBD2 may fit D (7 bases each). The germline V and J ends were trimmed by 3 bases and 2 bases, with 14 bases remaining between them. The CDR3 sequence is 15 residues long. Germline-derived CDR1 and CDR2 are SGHNT and YYREEE (reference sequence). CDR3 nucleotide sequence: TGTGCCAGCAGCTGGGGGGGACAGACACAAGAGACCCAGTACTTC. Residues: CASSWGGQTQETQYF.

This clonotype was recorded a few times. The chain couples TRBV5-1 to TRBJ1-6; D call uncertain. CDR1 is SGHRS, CDR2 YFSETQ, per germline. This CDR3 contains 15 residues. V was cut by 1 base and J by 8 bases, with 13 bases left in between. CDR3: CASSLRFSLDSPLHF. CDR3 nucleotide sequence: TGCGCCAGCAGCTTGCGTTTTTCCCTTGATTCACCCCTCCACTTT.

This clonotype appeared many times. The CDR3 loop reads CASSHVDRGLGEQYF. CDR3 coding DNA: TGCGCCAGCAGCCACGTAGACAGGGGGCTGGGAGAGCAGTACTTC. V is TRBV4-1 and J is TRBJ2-7, with 10 bases identical to TRBD1. This CDR3 is built from 15 residues. CDR1 MGHRA and CDR2 YSYEKL come from the germline V gene. V was pared by 3 bases and J by 7 bases, with 9 bases of the junction left unmatched.

The chain couples TRBV29-1 to TRBJ1-2, with 9 bases that match TRBD1. Germline CDR1 reads SQVTM; CDR2 reads ANQGSEA. Trimming cost V 4 bases and J 4 bases; bases outside gene matches: 4. The CDR3 loop spans 13 amino acids. The CDR3 sequence: CSVGTGDTYGYTF. The DNA for the CDR3 is TGCAGCGTTGGGACAGGGGATACCTATGGCTACACCTTC.

Many counts were recorded for this clonotype. V usage is TRBV4-3 and J usage is TRBJ1-3, with TRBD1 as a possible D gene (5 bases). The CDR3 contains 15 residues. CDR1 LGHNA and CDR2 YSLEER come from the germline V gene. V was cut by 2 bases and J by 0 bases, with 8 bases left in between. The CDR3 region has the DNA TGCGCCAGCAGCCAATTTGGGGGCTCTGGAAACACCATATATTTT. It yields the protein CASSQFGGSGNTIYF.

The rearrangement links TRBV6-6 to TRBJ1-1, with D unresolved. CDR1 MNHNY and CDR2 SVGAGI come from the germline V gene (reference sequence). V was pared by 0 bases and J by 1 base, with 9 bases between. The CDR3 sequence is 15 residues long. The CDR3 DNA reads as TGTGCCAGCAGTTACTCCCAGCCGGGGAACACTGAAGCTTTCTTT. It translates to CASSYSQPGNTEAFF.

The chain carries TRBV29-1 and TRBJ2-7; 12 nucleotides agree with TRBD1. The germline V gene encodes CDR1 SQVTM and CDR2 ANQGSEA. This CDR3 has 15 amino acids. V was pared by 3 bases and J by 3 bases, with 6 bases of the junction left unmatched. CDR3 in amino acids: CSVETGTGGLYEQYF. CDR3 nucleotide sequence: TGCAGCGTTGAGACCGGGACAGGGGGCCTCTACGAGCAGTACTTC.

This clonotype has at least ten counts. The chain combines TRBV5-1 with TRBJ2-6; TRBD2 matches at 8 bases. V was pared by 4 bases and J by 0 bases, with 6 bases of the junction left unmatched. This CDR3 has 17 amino acids. The germline V gene encodes CDR1 SGHRS and CDR2 YFSETQ. CDR3 nucleotides: TGCGCCAGCAGCCCACGGGAGGGAAACTCTGGGGCCAACGTCCTGACTTTC. This gives the protein CASSPREGNSGANVLTF.

In its sample, this clonotype was seen many times. The gene calls are TRBV5-1 and TRBJ1-3; TRBD1 is a possible D gene (6 bases). Between the trimmed V and J ends, which lost 1 base and 2 bases, there was a span of 13 bases. CDR1 is SGHRS and CDR2 is YFSETQ in the germline V gene. The CDR3 is made up of 16 amino acids. The CDR3 region has the DNA TGCGCCAGCAGCTTGTCGTGGGGGCCAGCTGGAAACACCATATATTTT. This codes for CASSLSWGPAGNTIYF.

Only a few counts were recorded for this clonotype. V is TRBV18 and J is TRBJ2-7, with a tentative D call TRBD1 (6 bases). Trimming pared 2 bases from V and 2 bases from J, leaving 13 bases between. The V gene's germline CDR1 is KGHSH and CDR2 LQKENI. The CDR3 is 15 amino acids. In nucleotides, the CDR3 is TGTGCCAGCTCACCAGTTCCAGGGGCAGCCTACGAGCAGTACTTC. Encoded protein: CASSPVPGAAYEQYF.

This clonotype was observed a few times. J is TRBJ2-6 and V is TRBV7-2; no definite D call. Germline V CDR1 and CDR2: SGHTA, FQGNSA. Trimming stripped 5 bases from V and 1 base from J, with 9 bases between. The CDR3 runs to 15 residues. The CDR3 bases are TGTGCCAGCAGCATCGCAGGTTCTGGGGCCAACGTCCTGACTTTC. It encodes CASSIAGSGANVLTF. The full variable domain, in which reference TRBV7-2 and TRBJ2-6 provide the parts outside the CDR3, is GAGVSQSPSNKVTEKGKDVELRCDPISGHTALYWYRQSLGQGLEFLIYFQGNSAPDKSGLPSDRFSAERTGGSVSTLTIQRTQQEDSAVYLCASSIAGSGANVLTFGAGSRLTVL.

This clonotype came up a few times. The chain couples TRBV4-3 to TRBJ1-5, with 11 bases that match TRBD1. Trimming took 1 base from V and 7 from J; bases not matched to a gene: 12. Germline CDR1 and CDR2: LGHNA and YSLEER. This CDR3 contains 18 residues. The CDR3 protein is CASSQGQFRDRGEQPQHF. The DNA for the CDR3 is TGCGCCAGCAGCCAAGGCCAATTCAGGGACAGGGGGGAGCAGCCCCAGCATTTT.

The sample holds a few counts of this clonotype. The rearrangement links TRBV5-1 to TRBJ2-5, with TRBD1 identical over 8 bases. Losses at the gene ends were 0 bases for V and 5 bases for J; bases not matched to a gene: 15. The CDR3 is made up of 18 amino acids. CDR1 and CDR2 (germline): SGHRS, YFSETQ. DNA of the CDR3: TGCGCCAGCAGCTTGGCCTTGGGGACAGGCAGGTCAATCGAGACCCAGTACTTC. Its translation: CASSLALGTGRSIETQYF. Filled out from reference TRBV5-1 and TRBJ2-5, the complete variable domain reads KAGVTQTPRYLIKTRGQQVTLSCSPISGHRSVSWYQQTPGQGLQFLFEYFSETQRNKGNFPGRFSGRQFSNSRSEMNVSTLELGDSALYLCASSLALGTGRSIETQYFGPGTRLLVL.